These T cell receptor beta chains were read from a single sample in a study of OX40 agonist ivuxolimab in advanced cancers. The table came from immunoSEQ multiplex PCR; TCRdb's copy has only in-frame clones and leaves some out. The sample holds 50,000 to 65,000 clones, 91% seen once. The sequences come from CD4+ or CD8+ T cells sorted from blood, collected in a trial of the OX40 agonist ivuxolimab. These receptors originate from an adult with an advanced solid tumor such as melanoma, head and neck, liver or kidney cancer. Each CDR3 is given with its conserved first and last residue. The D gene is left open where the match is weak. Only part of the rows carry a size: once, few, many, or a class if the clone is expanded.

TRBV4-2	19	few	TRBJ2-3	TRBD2	CASSQESSGRPEGTDTQYF	TGTGCCAGCAGCCAAGAGTCCAGCGGGAGGCCTGAAGGCACAGATACGCAGTATTTT
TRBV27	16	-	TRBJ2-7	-	CASSRDGASYSYEQYF	TGTGCCAGCAGTCGCGATGGCGCATCCTACTCCTACGAGCAGTACTTC
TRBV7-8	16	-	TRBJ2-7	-	CASSLASGVRYYEQYF	TGTGCCAGCAGCTTAGCGTCAGGGGTCAGATACTACGAGCAGTACTTC
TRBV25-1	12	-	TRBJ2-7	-	CASSDSLYEQYF	TGTGCCAGCAGTGATTCTCTCTACGAGCAGTACTTC
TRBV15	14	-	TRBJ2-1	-	CATSRDQRGNEQFF	TGTGCCACCAGCAGAGATCAGAGGGGGAATGAGCAGTTCTTC
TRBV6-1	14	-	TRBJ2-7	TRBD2	CASKVASGSSEQYF	TGTGCCAGCAAGGTGGCTAGCGGGAGTTCCGAGCAGTACTTC
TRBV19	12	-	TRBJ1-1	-	CASSIGQEEAFF	TGTGCCAGTAGTATTGGGCAGGAGGAAGCTTTCTTT
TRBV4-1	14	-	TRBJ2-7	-	CASSQDHRAYEQYF	TGCGCCAGCAGCCAAGATCACAGGGCATACGAGCAGTACTTC
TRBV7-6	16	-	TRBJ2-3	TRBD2	CASSLGAGGRADTQYF	TGTGCCAGCAGCTTAGGAGCGGGGGGGCGGGCAGATACGCAGTATTTT
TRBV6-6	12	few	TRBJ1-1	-	CASSSEGPEAFF	TGTGCCAGCAGTTCAGAGGGTCCTGAAGCTTTCTTT
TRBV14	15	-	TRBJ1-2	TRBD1	CASSLQGSVNYGYTF	TGTGCCAGCAGCTTACAGGGGTCCGTTAACTATGGCTACACCTTC
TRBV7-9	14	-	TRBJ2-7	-	CASSSTGSSYEQYF	TGTGCCAGCAGCTCAACGGGGTCCTCCTACGAGCAGTACTTC
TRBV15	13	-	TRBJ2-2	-	CATSERNTGELFF	TGTGCCACCAGCGAACGTAACACCGGGGAGCTGTTTTTT
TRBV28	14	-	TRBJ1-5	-	CASSLRVGNQPQHF	TGTGCCAGCAGCCTTAGGGTTGGCAATCAGCCCCAGCATTTT
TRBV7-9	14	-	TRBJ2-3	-	CASSLSLDADTQYF	TGTGCCAGCAGCTTATCCCTAGATGCAGATACGCAGTATTTT
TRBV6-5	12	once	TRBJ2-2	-	CASTKNTGELFF	TGTGCCAGCACCAAGAACACCGGGGAGCTGTTTTTT
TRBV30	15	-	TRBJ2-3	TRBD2	CAWSSGAGETDTQYF	TGTGCCTGGAGTTCTGGAGCGGGAGAGACAGATACGCAGTATTTT
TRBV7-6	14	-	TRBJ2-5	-	CASSLEIGGETQYF	TGTGCCAGCAGCTTAGAGATTGGTGGAGAGACCCAGTACTTC
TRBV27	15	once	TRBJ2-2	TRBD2	CASSFEREGHGELFF	TGTGCCAGCAGTTTTGAGCGGGAGGGCCACGGGGAGCTGTTTTTT
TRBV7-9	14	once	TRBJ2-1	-	CASSQTLNYNEQFF	TGTGCCAGCAGCCAAACCTTAAATTACAATGAGCAGTTCTTC
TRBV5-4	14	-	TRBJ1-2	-	CASTLSGAGDGYTF	TGTGCCAGCACCCTAAGCGGGGCCGGGGATGGCTACACCTTC
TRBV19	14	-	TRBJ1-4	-	CASSIGLGGDELFF	TGTGCCAGTAGTATAGGATTGGGGGGCGATGAACTGTTTTTT
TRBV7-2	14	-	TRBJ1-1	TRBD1	CASSFWTGDTEAFF	TGTGCCAGCAGCTTCTGGACAGGGGACACTGAAGCTTTCTTT
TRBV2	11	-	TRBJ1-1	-	CASRDGPEAFF	TGTGCCAGCAGGGATGGACCCGAAGCTTTCTTT
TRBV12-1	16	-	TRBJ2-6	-	CASSFVGDSGANVLTF	TGTGCCAGCAGCTTTGTGGGGGACTCTGGGGCCAACGTCCTGACTTTC
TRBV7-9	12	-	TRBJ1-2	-	CASSTDSFGYTF	TGTGCCAGCAGCACCGACAGCTTTGGCTACACCTTC
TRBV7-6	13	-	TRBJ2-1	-	CASRESSYNEQFF	TGTGCCAGCCGCGAGAGCTCCTACAATGAGCAGTTCTTC
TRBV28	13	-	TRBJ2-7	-	CASGKRVSYEQYF	TGTGCCAGCGGGAAAAGGGTTTCCTACGAGCAGTACTTC
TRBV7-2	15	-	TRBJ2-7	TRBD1	CASSPRSPGGDEQYF	TGTGCCAGCAGCCCCAGATCCCCAGGGGGCGACGAGCAGTACTTC
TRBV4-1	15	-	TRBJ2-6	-	CASSQAVYGANVLTF	TGCGCCAGCAGCCAAGCTGTATATGGGGCCAACGTCCTGACTTTC
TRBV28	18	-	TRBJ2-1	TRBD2	CASSPGLAGAYRYNEQFF	TGTGCCAGCAGTCCGGGACTAGCGGGAGCGTATAGGTACAATGAGCAGTTCTTC
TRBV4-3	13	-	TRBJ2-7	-	CASSQDLFGEQYF	TGCGCCAGCAGCCAAGATCTCTTTGGCGAGCAGTACTTC
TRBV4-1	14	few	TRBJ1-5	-	CASSQDRGNQPQHF	TGCGCCAGCAGCCAAGATCGGGGCAATCAGCCCCAGCATTTT
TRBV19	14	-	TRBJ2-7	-	CASSIRGTSYEQYF	TGTGCCAGTAGTATTCGGGGGACCTCCTACGAGCAGTACTTC
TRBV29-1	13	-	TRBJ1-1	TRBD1	CSVDGDRVTEAFF	TGCAGCGTTGATGGGGACAGGGTCACTGAAGCTTTCTTT
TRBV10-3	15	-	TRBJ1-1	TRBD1	CAISESLDRYTEAFF	TGTGCCATCAGTGAATCGTTGGACAGGTACACTGAAGCTTTCTTT
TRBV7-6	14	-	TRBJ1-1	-	CASSRPEMNTEAFF	TGTGCCAGCAGCCGGCCTGAGATGAACACTGAAGCTTTCTTT
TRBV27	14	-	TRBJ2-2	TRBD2	CASSFAGVTGELFF	TGTGCCAGCAGTTTTGCGGGAGTCACCGGGGAGCTGTTTTTT
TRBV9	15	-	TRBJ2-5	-	CASSSGGTALETQYF	TGTGCCAGCAGCTCTGGTGGGACGGCTCTCGAGACCCAGTACTTC
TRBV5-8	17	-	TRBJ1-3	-	CASSLGLQPRAGNTIYF	TGTGCCAGCAGCTTGGGATTACAGCCCCGGGCGGGAAACACCATATATTTT
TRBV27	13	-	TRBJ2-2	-	CASSLSGGRELFF	TGTGCCAGCAGTTTATCGGGGGGTAGGGAGCTGTTTTTT
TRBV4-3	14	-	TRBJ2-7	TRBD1	CASSLGTGTSEQYF	TGCGCCAGCAGCCTTGGGACAGGGACTTCCGAGCAGTACTTC
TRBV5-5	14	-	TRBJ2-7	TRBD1	CASSFSGGTYEQYF	TGTGCCAGCAGCTTCTCAGGGGGCACGTACGAGCAGTACTTC
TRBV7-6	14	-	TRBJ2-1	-	CASRQDLSYNEQFF	TGTGCCAGCAGACAGGATCTCTCCTACAATGAGCAGTTCTTC
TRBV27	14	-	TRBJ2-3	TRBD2	CASSHRGGVNTQYF	TGTGCCAGCAGTCATAGGGGAGGGGTGAATACGCAGTATTTT
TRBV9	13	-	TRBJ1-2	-	CASSVEWGAGYTF	TGTGCCAGCAGCGTAGAATGGGGCGCTGGCTACACCTTC
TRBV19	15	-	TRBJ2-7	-	CASSIGGNPSDEQYF	TGTGCCAGTAGTATCGGGGGCAATCCCTCCGACGAGCAGTACTTC
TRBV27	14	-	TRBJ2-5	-	CASSIGLGGETQYF	TGTGCCAGCAGTATAGGACTAGGGGGAGAGACCCAGTACTTC
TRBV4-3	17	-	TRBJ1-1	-	CASSQETQWDMNTEAFF	TGCGCCAGCAGCCAAGAGACTCAGTGGGACATGAACACTGAAGCTTTCTTT
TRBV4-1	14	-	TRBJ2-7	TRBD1	CASSPTAGGDEQYF	TGCGCCAGCAGCCCTACCGCAGGGGGCGACGAGCAGTACTTC
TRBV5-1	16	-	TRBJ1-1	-	CASRVGDIDMNTEAFF	TGCGCCAGCCGTGTAGGGGACATAGACATGAACACTGAAGCTTTCTTT
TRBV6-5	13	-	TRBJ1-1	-	CASRELLATEAFF	TGTGCCAGCAGGGAATTATTGGCCACTGAAGCTTTCTTT
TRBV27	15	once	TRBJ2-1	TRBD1	CASRPAGQVYNEQFF	TGTGCCAGCAGGCCCGCGGGACAGGTCTACAATGAGCAGTTCTTC
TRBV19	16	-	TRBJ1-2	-	CASSIGFVPGYHGYTF	TGTGCCAGTAGTATTGGATTCGTTCCGGGCTATCATGGCTACACCTTC
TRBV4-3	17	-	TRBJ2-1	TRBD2	CASSQDSSGRNYNEQFF	TGCGCCAGCAGCCAAGATTCCAGCGGGAGGAATTACAATGAGCAGTTCTTC
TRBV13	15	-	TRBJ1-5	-	CASSSRTVSNQPQHF	TGTGCCAGCAGCTCGCGGACAGTTAGCAATCAGCCCCAGCATTTT
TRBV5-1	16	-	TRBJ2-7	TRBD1	CASSYGTGGAFNEQYF	TGCGCCAGCAGCTACGGGACAGGGGGCGCGTTCAACGAGCAGTACTTC
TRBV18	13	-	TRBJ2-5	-	CASSPGGGETQYF	TGTGCCAGCTCACCCGGGGGAGGCGAGACCCAGTACTTC
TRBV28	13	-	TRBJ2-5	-	CASSLQGQETQYF	TGTGCCAGCAGTTTACAGGGACAAGAGACCCAGTACTTC